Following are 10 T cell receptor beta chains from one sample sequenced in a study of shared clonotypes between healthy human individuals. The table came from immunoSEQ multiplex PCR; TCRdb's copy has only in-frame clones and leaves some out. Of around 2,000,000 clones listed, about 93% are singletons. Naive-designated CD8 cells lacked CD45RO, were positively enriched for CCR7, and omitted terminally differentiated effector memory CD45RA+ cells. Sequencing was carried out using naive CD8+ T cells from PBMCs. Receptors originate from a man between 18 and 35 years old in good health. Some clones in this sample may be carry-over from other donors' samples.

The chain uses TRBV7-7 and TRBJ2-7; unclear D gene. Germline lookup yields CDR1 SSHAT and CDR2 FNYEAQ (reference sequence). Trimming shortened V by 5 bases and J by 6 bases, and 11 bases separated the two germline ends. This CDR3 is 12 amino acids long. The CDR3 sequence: CASSPPGGEQYF. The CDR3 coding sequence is TGTGCCAGCAGCCCACCTGGCGGCGAGCAGTACTTC.

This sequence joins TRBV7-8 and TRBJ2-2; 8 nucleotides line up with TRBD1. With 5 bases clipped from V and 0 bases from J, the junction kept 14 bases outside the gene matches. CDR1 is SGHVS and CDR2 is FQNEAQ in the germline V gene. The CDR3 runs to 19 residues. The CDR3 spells CASSPTRRDRPTNTGELFF. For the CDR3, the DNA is TGTGCCAGCAGCCCAACCCGCCGGGACAGGCCGACGAACACCGGGGAGCTGTTTTTT.

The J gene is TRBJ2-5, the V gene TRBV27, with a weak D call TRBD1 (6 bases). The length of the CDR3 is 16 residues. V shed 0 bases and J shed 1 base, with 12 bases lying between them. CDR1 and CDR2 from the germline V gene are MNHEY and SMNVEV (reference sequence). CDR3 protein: CASSLSPGAAQETQYF. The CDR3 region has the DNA TGTGCCAGCAGTTTATCGCCAGGGGCCGCCCAAGAGACCCAGTACTTC.

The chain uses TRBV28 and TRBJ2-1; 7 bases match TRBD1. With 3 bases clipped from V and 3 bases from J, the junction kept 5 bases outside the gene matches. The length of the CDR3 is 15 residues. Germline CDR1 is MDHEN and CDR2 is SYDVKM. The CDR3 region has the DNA TGTGCCAGCAGTTTTTTGGGACAGTTCTACAATGAGCAGTTCTTC. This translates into CASSFLGQFYNEQFF.

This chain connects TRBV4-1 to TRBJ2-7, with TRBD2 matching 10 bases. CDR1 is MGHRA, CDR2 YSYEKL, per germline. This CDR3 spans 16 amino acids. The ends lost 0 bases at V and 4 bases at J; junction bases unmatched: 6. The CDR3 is CASSQDWSSGSYEQYF. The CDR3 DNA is TGCGCCAGCAGCCAAGATTGGTCTAGCGGGAGTTACGAGCAGTACTTC.

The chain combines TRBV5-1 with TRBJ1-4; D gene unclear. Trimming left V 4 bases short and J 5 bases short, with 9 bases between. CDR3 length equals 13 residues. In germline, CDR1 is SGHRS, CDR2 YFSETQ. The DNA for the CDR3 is TGCGCCAGCAGCCTAAACTCCAATGAAAAACTGTTTTTT. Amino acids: CASSLNSNEKLFF.

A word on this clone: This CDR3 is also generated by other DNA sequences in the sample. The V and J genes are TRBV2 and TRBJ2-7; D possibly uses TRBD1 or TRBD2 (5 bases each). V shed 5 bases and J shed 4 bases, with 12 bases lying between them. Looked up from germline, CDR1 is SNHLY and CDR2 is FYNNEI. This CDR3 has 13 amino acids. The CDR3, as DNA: TGTGCCAGCAGTTCCGGGACCTCTTACGAGCAGTACTTC. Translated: CASSSGTSYEQYF.

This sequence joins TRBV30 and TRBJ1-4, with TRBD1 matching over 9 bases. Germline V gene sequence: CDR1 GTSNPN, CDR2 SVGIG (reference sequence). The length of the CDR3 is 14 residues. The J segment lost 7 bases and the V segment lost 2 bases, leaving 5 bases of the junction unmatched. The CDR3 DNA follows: TGTGCCTGGAGTCAGGGACAGGGACTTGAAAAACTGTTTTTT. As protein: CAWSQGQGLEKLFF.

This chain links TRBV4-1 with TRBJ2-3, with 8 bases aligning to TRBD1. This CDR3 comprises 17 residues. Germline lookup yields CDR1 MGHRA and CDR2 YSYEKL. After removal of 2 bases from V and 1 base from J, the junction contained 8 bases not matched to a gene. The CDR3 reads CASSQTLGQGGTDTQYF. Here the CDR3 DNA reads TGCGCCAGCAGCCAAACCCTCGGACAGGGAGGCACAGATACGCAGTATTTT.

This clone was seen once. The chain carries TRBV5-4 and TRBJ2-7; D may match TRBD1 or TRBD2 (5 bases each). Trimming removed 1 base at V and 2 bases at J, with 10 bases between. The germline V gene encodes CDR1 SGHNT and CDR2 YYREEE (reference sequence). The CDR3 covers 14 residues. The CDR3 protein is CASSLIQEAYEQYF. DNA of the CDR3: TGTGCCAGCAGCTTGATACAGGAGGCCTACGAGCAGTACTTC.